This T cell receptor (beta chain) was captured in a study of T cell responses to AZD1222 COVID-19 vaccine. Data came from immunoSEQ multiplex PCR; TCRdb stores just in-frame clones and leaves some out. The profile shows approximately 210,000 clones, approximately 94% of them singletons. Concerning this clone: The antigen is not known.

The CDR3 is 16 amino acids. The V gene's germline CDR1 is KGHDR and CDR2 SFDVKD. The V end was cut by 3 bases, the J end by 6 bases, with 16 bases between. General study findings and limits: Two AZD1222 administrations were followed by greater Spike-specific TCR breadth and depth. Sampled repertoires all dated from after the peak T cell response. Unmutated regions of variants are reportedly targeted by nearly half of spike-specific TCRs.

The chain employs TRBV24-1 and TRBJ2-2; D is perhaps TRBD2 (7 bases). The material sequenced was peripheral blood, taken 28 days after the second dose of the MenACWY control vaccine. The receptor was isolated from an adult who received the MenACWY meningococcal vaccine as a control. Written as DNA, the CDR3 is TGTGCCACCAGTGATCCCGCTCGGGGGGCCGCCGGGGAGCTGTTTTTT. Translated: CATSDPARGAAGELFF.